What follows are 21 T cell receptor beta chains derived from one specimen sequenced in a study of OX40 agonist ivuxolimab in advanced cancers. Profiling relied on immunoSEQ multiplex PCR, and the TCRdb table lists in-frame clones only, not all of them. The sample includes more than 75,000 clones, around 87% of them seen just once. Sequences were derived from CD4+ or CD8+ T cells sorted from blood, sampled in a trial of the OX40 agonist ivuxolimab. The receptors were sampled from an adult with an advanced solid tumor such as melanoma, head and neck, liver or kidney cancer.

In DNA, the CDR3 is TGTGCCAGTAAGACAGGGACCCAAGAGACCCAGTACTTC. Its protein is CASKTGTQETQYF. The chain combines TRBV19 with TRBJ2-5, with TRBD1 matching over 7 bases. The CDR3 length is 13 residues. J lost 1 base, V lost 7 bases, and 3 bases had no gene match. Per germline, CDR1 LNHDA and CDR2 SQIVND (reference sequence).

The chain links TRBV7-3 to TRBJ2-1; D may be TRBD1 (5 bases). The CDR3 totals 13 residues. V was clipped by 5 bases and J by 8 bases, with 13 bases between them. Germline V gene sequence: CDR1 SGHTA, CDR2 FQGTGA. Here the CDR3 reads CASSPWTSDEQFF. The CDR3 nucleotides read TGTGCCAGCAGCCCCTGGACATCCGATGAGCAGTTCTTC.

The sample holds one count of this clone. The rearrangement links TRBV13 to TRBJ2-1, with D perhaps being TRBD1 or TRBD2 (5 bases each). Germline V gene lookup returns CDR1 PRHDT and CDR2 FYEKMQ (reference sequence). Trimming removed 6 bases at V and 6 bases at J, with 12 bases between. The CDR3 is made up of 13 amino acids. The CDR3 region is CASRGVNINEQFF. CDR3 coding DNA: TGTGCCAGCAGGGGGGTGAATATCAATGAGCAGTTCTTC.

The J gene is TRBJ1-1, the V gene TRBV7-6, with D tentatively TRBD1 (5 bases). The germline CDR1 and CDR2 sequences are SGHVS and FNYEAQ. Trimming took off 4 bases at V and 6 bases at J, with 15 bases between the two ends. The CDR3 length is 14 residues. The CDR3 nucleotides are TGTGCCAGCAGCTCGCTACCGACAGAGCCTGAAGCTTTCTTT. The encoded protein is CASSSLPTEPEAFF.

The chain uses TRBV14 and TRBJ1-4; no definite D call. Germline values: CDR1 SGHDN, CDR2 FVKESK. The CDR3 contains 15 residues. V was clipped by 4 bases and J by 0 bases, with 9 bases between them. The CDR3, as DNA: TGTGCCAGCAGCCGAAACAGAGCAACTAATGAAAAACTGTTTTTT. The encoded protein is CASSRNRATNEKLFF.

The rearrangement joins TRBV7-2 to TRBJ2-7, with a weak D call TRBD2 (5 bases). The CDR3 is 14 residues long. The V and J ends lost 0 bases and 5 bases respectively, with 11 bases between them. CDR1 SGHTA and CDR2 FQGNSA come from the germline V gene. The CDR3 bases are TGTGCCAGCAGCTTAGCGGGGAGTTTAAACGAGCAGTACTTC. It specifies CASSLAGSLNEQYF.

J is TRBJ2-7 and V is TRBV7-9; 8 bases agree with TRBD1. This CDR3 contains 16 residues. Germline trimming cut 0 bases from V and 0 bases from J; bases unmatched to any gene: 4. The germline CDR1 and CDR2 sequences are SEHNR and FQNEAQ (reference sequence). The CDR3 reads CASSLAGQDFSYEQYF. In DNA form, the CDR3 reads TGTGCCAGCAGCTTAGCGGGACAGGACTTCTCCTACGAGCAGTACTTC.

This chain links TRBV6-4 with TRBJ2-1; D is unresolved. The CDR3 consists of 13 residues. V was clipped by 7 bases and J by 7 bases, with 14 bases between them. The V gene's germline CDR1 is MRHNA and CDR2 SNTAGT. The CDR3: CASITHDSNEQFF. As DNA, the CDR3 is TGTGCCAGCATCACTCACGACTCGAATGAGCAGTTCTTC.

This chain links TRBV4-1 with TRBJ2-7; 8 positions match TRBD1. Germline lookup yields CDR1 MGHRA and CDR2 YSYEKL. CDR3 length equals 15 residues. V was clipped by 1 base and J by 3 bases; unmatched bases: 5. The CDR3 sequence: CASSQGGTGHYEQYF. CDR3 nucleotide sequence: TGCGCCAGCAGCCAAGGGGGGACAGGACACTACGAGCAGTACTTC.

The rearrangement uses TRBV27 and TRBJ1-1, with D possibly TRBD1 on 5 matching bases. The CDR3 sequence is 15 residues long. Trimming removed 3 bases at V and 5 bases at J, with 16 bases between. In germline, CDR1 is MNHEY, CDR2 SMNVEV (reference sequence). CDR3 coding DNA: TGTGCCAGCAGTTTCTGGGGGGACGGTGGAACTGAAGCTTTCTTT. Its translation: CASSFWGDGGTEAFF.

The chain joins TRBV5-1 to TRBJ1-4; 9 positions match TRBD1. CDR1 SGHRS and CDR2 YFSETQ come from the germline V gene. The CDR3 has 14 residues. Trimming took 4 bases from V and 8 from J; bases not matched to a gene: 6. CDR3 bases: TGCGCCAGCAGCCCCGGACAGGGGCAGGAAAAACTGTTTTTT. It codes for CASSPGQGQEKLFF.

The chain combines TRBV7-9 with TRBJ2-2; a possible D gene is TRBD1 (6 bases). This CDR3 contains 19 residues. V was pared by 3 bases and J by 4 bases, with 24 bases between. CDR1 SEHNR and CDR2 FQNEAQ come from the germline V gene (reference sequence). In DNA form, the CDR3 reads TGTGCCAGCAGCTTCCTCAGAGTAGGTGGGACATTTGCCACCGGGGAGCTGTTTTTT. Translated, it gives CASSFLRVGGTFATGELFF.

V usage is TRBV5-6 and J usage is TRBJ2-2, with TRBD2 matching over 7 bases. The CDR3 contains 14 residues. J gave up 6 bases and V 3 bases, and 5 bases lay outside the gene matches. CDR1 is SGHDT, CDR2 YYEEEE, per germline. DNA of the CDR3: TGTGCCAGCAGCTGGGCCCGGGGGGCCGGGGAGCTGTTTTTT. Translated: CASSWARGAGELFF.

V and J are TRBV7-2 and TRBJ1-2; no definite D call. Per the germline V gene, CDR1 is SGHTA and CDR2 is FQGNSA. V was cut by 1 base and J by 4 bases, with 13 bases left in between. The CDR3 runs to 15 residues. CDR3 bases: TGTGCCAGCAGCTTAGAGACGGGGTTCAGCTATGGCTACACCTTC. Translation gives CASSLETGFSYGYTF. Complete variable domain (other parts from reference TRBV7-2 and TRBJ1-2): GAGVSQSPSNKVTEKGKDVELRCDPISGHTALYWYRQSLGQGLEFLIYFQGNSAPDKSGLPSDRFSAERTGGSVSTLTIQRTQQEDSAVYLCASSLETGFSYGYTFGSGTRLTVV.

The J gene is TRBJ2-7, the V gene TRBV5-5; tentative D call: TRBD1 (6 bases). V was clipped by 5 bases and J by 3 bases, with 9 bases between them. The V gene's germline CDR1 is SGHKS and CDR2 YYEKEE (reference sequence). The CDR3 is 12 residues long. This CDR3 is CASRVDSYEQYF. The CDR3, as DNA: TGTGCCAGCAGAGTGGACAGCTACGAGCAGTACTTC.

The chain is built from TRBV6-1 and TRBJ1-1, with 7 bases matching TRBD1. V was pared by 6 bases and J by 3 bases, with 10 bases of the junction left unmatched. Germline V lookup: CDR1 MNHNS, CDR2 SASEGT. The CDR3 extends over 15 amino acids. The CDR3 coding sequence is TGTGCCAGCAGCCCTCGACAGGGATGGTACACTGAAGCTTTCTTT. Translation gives CASSPRQGWYTEAFF.

The CDR3 coding sequence is TGTGCCAGTAGTATTGAACTAGCGGGGCGAGTTGGGGAGCTGTTTTTT. Encoded protein: CASSIELAGRVGELFF. The gene calls are TRBV19 and TRBJ2-2, with 10 bases that match TRBD2. Germline lookup yields CDR1 LNHDA and CDR2 SQIVND (reference sequence). V trimming: 3 bases; J trimming: 8 bases; junction bases outside the gene matches: 9. This CDR3 contains 16 residues.

V and J are TRBV7-2 and TRBJ2-1, with D uncertain. The CDR3 is made up of 12 amino acids. Germline loops: CDR1 SGHTA, CDR2 FQGNSA. V was cut by 4 bases and J by 10 bases, with 11 bases left in between. The chain's CDR3 is CASSSLRQEQFF. The CDR3 DNA reads as TGTGCCAGCAGCTCTCTCCGTCAGGAGCAGTTCTTC.

The chain combines TRBV7-9 with TRBJ2-3; maybe TRBD1 (6 bases). V was cut by 3 bases and J by 0 bases, with 10 bases left in between. CDR3 length: 15 residues. CDR1 and CDR2 from the germline V gene are SEHNR and FQNEAQ (reference sequence). The CDR3 DNA reads as TGTGCCAGCAGCTTGACAGGACAAAGCACAGATACGCAGTATTTT. Protein product: CASSLTGQSTDTQYF.

The chain has TRBV5-4 and TRBJ2-5; no reliable D call. The CDR3 contains 14 residues. From germline, CDR1 is SGHNT and CDR2 YYREEE (reference sequence). The V end was cut by 0 bases, the J end by 5 bases, with 11 bases between. The CDR3 nucleotides read TGTGCCAGCAGCTTGGACTGGGTAAGGGAGACCCAGTACTTC. It encodes CASSLDWVRETQYF.

This chain uses TRBV21-1 with TRBJ1-2; the table gives TRBD1 as D, unverified against the DNA. TRBV21-1 is a pseudogene segment. The CDR3 extends over 14 amino acids. DNA for the CDR3: TGTGCCAGCAGCAATCCCAGGGGGCCCTATGGCTACACCTTC. This encodes CASSNPRGPYGYTF.